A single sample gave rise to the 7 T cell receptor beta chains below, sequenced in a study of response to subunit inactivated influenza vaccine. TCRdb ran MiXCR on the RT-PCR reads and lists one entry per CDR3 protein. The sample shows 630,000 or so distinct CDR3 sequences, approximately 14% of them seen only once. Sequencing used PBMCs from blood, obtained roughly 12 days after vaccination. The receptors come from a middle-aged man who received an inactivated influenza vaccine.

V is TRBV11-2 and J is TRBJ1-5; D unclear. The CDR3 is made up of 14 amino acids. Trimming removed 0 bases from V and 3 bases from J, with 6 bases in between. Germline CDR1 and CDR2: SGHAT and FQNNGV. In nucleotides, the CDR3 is TGTGCCAGCAGCTTAGATGGTAACAATCAGCCCCAGCATTTT. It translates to CASSLDGNNQPQHF.

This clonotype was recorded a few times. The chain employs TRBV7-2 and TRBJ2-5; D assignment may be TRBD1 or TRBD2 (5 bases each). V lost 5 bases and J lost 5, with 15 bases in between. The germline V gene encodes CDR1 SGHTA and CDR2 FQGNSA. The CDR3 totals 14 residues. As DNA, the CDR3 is TGTGCCAGCAGCCTTCGAGGGGTTGGTGAGACCCAGTACTTC. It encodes CASSLRGVGETQYF. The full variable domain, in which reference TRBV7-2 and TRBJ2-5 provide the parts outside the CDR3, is GAGVSQSPSNKVTEKGKDVELRCDPISGHTALYWYRQSLGQGLEFLIYFQGNSAPDKSGLPSDRFSAERTGGSVSTLTIQRTQQEDSAVYLCASSLRGVGETQYFGPGTRLLVL.

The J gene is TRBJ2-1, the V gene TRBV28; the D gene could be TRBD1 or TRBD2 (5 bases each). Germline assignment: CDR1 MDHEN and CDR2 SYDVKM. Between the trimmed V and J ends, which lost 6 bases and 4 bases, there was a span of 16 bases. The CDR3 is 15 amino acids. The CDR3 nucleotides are TGTGCCAGCAGCCCAGGGACCCTAGGGTACAATGAGCAGTTCTTC. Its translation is CASSPGTLGYNEQFF.

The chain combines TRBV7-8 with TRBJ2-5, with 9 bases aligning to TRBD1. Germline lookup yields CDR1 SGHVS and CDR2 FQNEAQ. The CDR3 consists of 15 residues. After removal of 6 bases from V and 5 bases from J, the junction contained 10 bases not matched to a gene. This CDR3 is CASSSRDRVEETQYF. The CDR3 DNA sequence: TGTGCCAGCAGTTCCCGGGACAGGGTAGAGGAGACCCAGTACTTC.

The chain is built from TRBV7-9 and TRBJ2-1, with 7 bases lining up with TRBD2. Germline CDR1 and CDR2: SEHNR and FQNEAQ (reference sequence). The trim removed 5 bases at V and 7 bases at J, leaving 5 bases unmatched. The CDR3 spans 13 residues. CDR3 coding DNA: TGTGCCAGCAGCCCCGAACTAGCGAATGAGCAGTTCTTC. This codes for CASSPELANEQFF.

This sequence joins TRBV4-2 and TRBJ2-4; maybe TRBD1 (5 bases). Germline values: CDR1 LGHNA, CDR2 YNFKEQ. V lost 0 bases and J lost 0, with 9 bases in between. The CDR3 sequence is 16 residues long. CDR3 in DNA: TGTGCCAGCAGCCAAGAACTGACAGAAGCCAAAAACATTCAGTACTTC. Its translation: CASSQELTEAKNIQYF.

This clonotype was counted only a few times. In DNA form, the CDR3 reads TGTGCCAGCTCACAGACCGGGAGTGGTGAAAAACTGTTTTTT. This encodes CASSQTGSGEKLFF. V and J are TRBV18 and TRBJ1-4; D is uncertain. This CDR3 spans 14 amino acids. V lost 4 bases and J 7 bases, leaving 13 bases between the germline ends. The germline V gene has CDR1 KGHSH and CDR2 LQKENI.